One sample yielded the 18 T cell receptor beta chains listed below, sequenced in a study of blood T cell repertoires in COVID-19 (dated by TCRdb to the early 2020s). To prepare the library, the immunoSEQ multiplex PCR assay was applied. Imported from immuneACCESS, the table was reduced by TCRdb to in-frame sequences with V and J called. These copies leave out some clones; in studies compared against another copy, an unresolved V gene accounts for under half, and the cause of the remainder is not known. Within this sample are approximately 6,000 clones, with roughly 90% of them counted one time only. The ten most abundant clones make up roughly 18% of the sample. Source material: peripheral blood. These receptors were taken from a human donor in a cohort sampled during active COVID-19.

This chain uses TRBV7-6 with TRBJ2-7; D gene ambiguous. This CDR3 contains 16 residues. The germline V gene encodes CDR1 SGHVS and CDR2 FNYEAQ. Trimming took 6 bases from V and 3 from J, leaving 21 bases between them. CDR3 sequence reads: CASSATGSNPIYEQYF. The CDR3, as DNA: TGTGCCAGCAGTGCTACCGGGTCCAACCCCATCTACGAGCAGTACTTC. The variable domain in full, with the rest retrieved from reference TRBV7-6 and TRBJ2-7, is GAGVSQSPRYKVTKRGQDVALRCDPISGHVSLYWYRQALGQGPEFLTYFNYEAQQDKSGLPNDRFSAERPEGSISTLTIQRTEQRDSAMYRCASSATGSNPIYEQYFGPGTRLTVT.

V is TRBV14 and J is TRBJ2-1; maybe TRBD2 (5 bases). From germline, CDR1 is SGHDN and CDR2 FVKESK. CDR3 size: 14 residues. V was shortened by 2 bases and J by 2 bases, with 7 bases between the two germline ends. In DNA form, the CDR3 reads TGTGCCAGCAGCCAACGGAGGACCTACAATGAGCAGTTCTTC. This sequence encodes CASSQRRTYNEQFF.

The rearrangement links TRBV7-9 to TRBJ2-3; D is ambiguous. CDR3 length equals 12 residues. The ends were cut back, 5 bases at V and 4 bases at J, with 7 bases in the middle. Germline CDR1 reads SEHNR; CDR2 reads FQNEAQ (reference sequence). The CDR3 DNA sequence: TGTGCCAGCAGCCCCTTAGCAGATACGCAGTATTTT. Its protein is CASSPLADTQYF.

The CDR3 loop reads CASSKRTSGESYNEQFF. CDR3 in DNA: TGTGCCAGCAGCAAGAGGACTAGCGGGGAAAGCTACAATGAGCAGTTCTTC. This rearrangement joins TRBV4-2 to TRBJ2-1; 12 nucleotides match TRBD2. Germline CDR1 reads LGHNA; CDR2 reads YNFKEQ. V lost 5 bases to trimming and J lost 3 bases; unmatched junction nucleotides: 8. This CDR3 region has 17 residues.

Here the CDR3 reads CASSYNRDYNEQFF. For the CDR3, the DNA is TGTGCCAGCAGTTATAACAGGGATTACAATGAGCAGTTCTTC. The rearrangement joins TRBV6-5 to TRBJ2-1; D perhaps matches TRBD1 (6 bases). Per the germline V gene, CDR1 is MNHEY and CDR2 is SVGAGI. The CDR3 covers 14 residues. The V end was cut by 3 bases, the J end by 4 bases, with 10 bases between.

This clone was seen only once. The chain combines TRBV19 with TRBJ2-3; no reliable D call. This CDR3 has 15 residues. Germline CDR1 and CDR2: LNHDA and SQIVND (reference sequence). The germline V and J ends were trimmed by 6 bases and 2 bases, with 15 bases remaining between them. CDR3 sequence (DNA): TGTGCCAGTAGCCAAACCCGCGCGTACACAGATACGCAGTATTTT. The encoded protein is CASSQTRAYTDTQYF.

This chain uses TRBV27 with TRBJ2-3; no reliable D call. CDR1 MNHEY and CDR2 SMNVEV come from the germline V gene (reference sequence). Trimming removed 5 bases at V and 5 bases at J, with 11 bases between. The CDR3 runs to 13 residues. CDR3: CASSLTHGDTQYF. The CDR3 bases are TGTGCCAGCAGTCTTACCCACGGAGATACGCAGTATTTT.

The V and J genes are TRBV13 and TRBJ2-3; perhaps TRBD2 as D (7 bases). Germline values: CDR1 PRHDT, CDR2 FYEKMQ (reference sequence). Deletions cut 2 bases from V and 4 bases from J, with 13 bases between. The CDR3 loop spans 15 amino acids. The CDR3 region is CASSLRGGSPDTQYF. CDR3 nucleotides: TGTGCCAGCAGCTTAAGGGGGGGGAGCCCAGATACGCAGTATTTT.

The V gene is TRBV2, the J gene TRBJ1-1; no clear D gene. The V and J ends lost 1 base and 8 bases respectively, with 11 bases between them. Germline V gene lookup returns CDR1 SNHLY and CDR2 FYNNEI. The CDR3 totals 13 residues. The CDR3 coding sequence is TGTGCCAGCAGTGAAGGGATATCGACAGAAGCTTTCTTT. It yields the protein CASSEGISTEAFF.

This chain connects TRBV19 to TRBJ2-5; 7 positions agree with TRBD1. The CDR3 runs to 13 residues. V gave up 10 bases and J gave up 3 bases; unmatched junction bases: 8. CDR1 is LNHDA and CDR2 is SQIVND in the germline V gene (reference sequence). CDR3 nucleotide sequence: TGTGCCACCGCCGGGACAGAAAAAGAGACCCAGTACTTC. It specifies CATAGTEKETQYF. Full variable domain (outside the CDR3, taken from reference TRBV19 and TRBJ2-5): DGGITQSPKYLFRKEGQNVTLSCEQNLNHDAMYWYRQDPGQGLRLIYYSQIVNDFQKGDIAEGYSVSREKKESFPLTVTSAQKNPTAFYLCATAGTEKETQYFGPGTRLLVL.

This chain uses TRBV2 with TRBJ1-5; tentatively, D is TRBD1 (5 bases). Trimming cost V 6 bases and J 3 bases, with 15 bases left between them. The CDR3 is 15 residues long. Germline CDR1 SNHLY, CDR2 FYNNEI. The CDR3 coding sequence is TGTGCCAGCAGGCCCGCCACAGGCGTCAATCAGCCCCAGCATTTT. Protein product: CASRPATGVNQPQHF.

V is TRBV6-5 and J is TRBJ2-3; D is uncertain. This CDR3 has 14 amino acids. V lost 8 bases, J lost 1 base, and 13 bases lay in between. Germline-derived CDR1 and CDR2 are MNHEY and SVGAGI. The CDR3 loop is CASGFPLGTDTQYF. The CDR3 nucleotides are TGTGCCAGCGGCTTCCCGCTTGGCACAGATACGCAGTATTTT.

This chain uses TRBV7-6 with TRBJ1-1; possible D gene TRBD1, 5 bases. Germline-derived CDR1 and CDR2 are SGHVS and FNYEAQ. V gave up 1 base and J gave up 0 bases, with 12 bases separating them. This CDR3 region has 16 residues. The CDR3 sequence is CASSLGGGNMNTEAFF. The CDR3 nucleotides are TGTGCCAGCAGCTTAGGGGGGGGAAATATGAACACTGAAGCTTTCTTT.

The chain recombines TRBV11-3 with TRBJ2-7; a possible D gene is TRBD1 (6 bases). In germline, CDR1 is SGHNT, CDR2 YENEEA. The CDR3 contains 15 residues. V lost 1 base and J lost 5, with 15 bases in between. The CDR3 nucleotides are TGTGCCAGCAGCTTAGGGAGGACAGTCAACAACGAGCAGTACTTC. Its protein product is CASSLGRTVNNEQYF.

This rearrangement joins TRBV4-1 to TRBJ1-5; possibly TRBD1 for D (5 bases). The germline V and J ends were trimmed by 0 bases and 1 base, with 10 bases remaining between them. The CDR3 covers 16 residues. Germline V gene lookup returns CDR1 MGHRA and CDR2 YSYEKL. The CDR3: CASSQDWGVSNQPQHF. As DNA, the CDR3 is TGCGCCAGCAGCCAAGATTGGGGGGTGAGCAATCAGCCCCAGCATTTT.

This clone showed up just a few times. The CDR3 protein is CASSQDENYGYTF. CDR3 bases: TGCGCCAGCAGCCAAGATGAGAACTATGGCTACACCTTC. The chain has TRBV4-1 and TRBJ1-2; the D is unclear. This CDR3 is 13 amino acids long. The V and J ends lost 0 bases and 2 bases respectively, with 4 bases between them. Germline values: CDR1 MGHRA, CDR2 YSYEKL.

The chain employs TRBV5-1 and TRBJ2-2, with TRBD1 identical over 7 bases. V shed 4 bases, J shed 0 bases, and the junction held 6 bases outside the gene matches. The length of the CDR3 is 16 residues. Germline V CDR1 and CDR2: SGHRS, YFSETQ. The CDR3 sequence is CASSGTGDPNTGELFF. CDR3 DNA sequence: TGCGCCAGCAGCGGAACAGGGGACCCGAACACCGGGGAGCTGTTTTTT.

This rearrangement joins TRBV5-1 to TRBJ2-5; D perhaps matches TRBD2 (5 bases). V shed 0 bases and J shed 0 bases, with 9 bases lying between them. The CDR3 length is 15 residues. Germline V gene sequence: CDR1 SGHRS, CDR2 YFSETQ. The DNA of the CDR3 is TGCGCCAGCAGCTTGGCTCAGGACTACCAAGAGACCCAGTACTTC. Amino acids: CASSLAQDYQETQYF. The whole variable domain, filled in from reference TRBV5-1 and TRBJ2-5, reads KAGVTQTPRYLIKTRGQQVTLSCSPISGHRSVSWYQQTPGQGLQFLFEYFSETQRNKGNFPGRFSGRQFSNSRSEMNVSTLELGDSALYLCASSLAQDYQETQYFGPGTRLLVL.